Shown below are 4 T cell receptor beta chains from a single sample sequenced in a study of CD4 T cells in relation to SARS-CoV-2 and coronaviruses. No antigen has been identified for these receptors. Sequencing was performed with immunoSEQ multiplex PCR; in TCRdb, only in-frame clones are kept and a portion is missing. The sample contains about 36,000 clones, approximately 80% of which appear only once. The sequencing input was memory CD4+ T cells from PBMCs, cultured in vitro. These receptors were taken from an adult with COVID-19.

The chain links TRBV11-3 to TRBJ1-1; no firm D call. This CDR3 is 13 amino acids long. V gave up 3 bases and J gave up 0 bases, with 5 bases separating them. The V gene's germline CDR1 is SGHNT and CDR2 YENEEA. DNA for the CDR3: TGTGCCAGCAGCTTGAGAGTGAACACTGAAGCTTTCTTT. Translated, it gives CASSLRVNTEAFF.

The CDR3 DNA reads as TGTGCCAGCAGCCGGCGGGACATAGGTGCGTGGGGGCAGTACTTC. Protein product: CASSRRDIGAWGQYF. The rearrangement links TRBV6-5 to TRBJ2-7; perhaps D is TRBD1 or TRBD2 (6 bases each). The V gene's germline CDR1 is MNHEY and CDR2 SVGAGI. This CDR3 contains 15 residues. The V and J ends lost 6 bases and 9 bases respectively, with 24 bases between them.

The chain is built from TRBV7-2 and TRBJ1-2, with D perhaps matching TRBD1 (6 bases). Germline CDR1 reads SGHTA; CDR2 reads FQGNSA. V was trimmed by 0 bases and J by 8 bases, leaving 19 bases between them. This CDR3 region has 16 residues. The CDR3 coding sequence is TGTGCCAGCAGCTTAGCAATTGACTCTACAGGGAAAGGCTACACCTTC. This translates into CASSLAIDSTGKGYTF.

This clone was counted a few times. The germline gene is not matched at one end of the junction; a read error may be the cause. This rearrangement joins TRBV7-3 to TRBJ2-2; 8 nucleotides line up with TRBD2. The CDR3 runs to 16 residues. CDR1 is SGHTA, CDR2 FQGTGA, per germline. This CDR3 reads CASSLTSGPNTGELFF. Here the CDR3 DNA reads TGTGCCAGCAGCCTAACTAGCGGCCCGAACACCGGGGAGCTGTTTTTT.